These 10 T cell receptor beta chains were sequenced from one sample in a study of blood T cell repertoires in COVID-19. This table comes from immunoSEQ multiplex PCR, and its TCRdb copy is limited to in-frame clones, with some not included. The sample lists 25,000 to 30,000 clones, 84% seen once, with 9% to 10% in the top ten. The sample taken for sequencing was peripheral blood. The receptor source for this set is a man of 80 years or more with active COVID-19.

This CDR3 reads CASSLEGGSYNEQFF. CDR3 nucleotides: TGCGCCAGCAGCTTGGAAGGGGGCTCCTACAATGAGCAGTTCTTC. The chain is built from TRBV5-1 and TRBJ2-1, with D perhaps TRBD1 (6 bases). Germline V gives CDR1 SGHRS, CDR2 YFSETQ. Trimming removed 0 bases from V and 0 bases from J, with 7 bases in between. The CDR3 consists of 15 residues.

This clone has a handful of counts. The CDR3 DNA sequence: TGCAGCGTCCGAGGACAGGGGATCACAGATACGCAGTATTTT. Its protein is CSVRGQGITDTQYF. The chain couples TRBV29-1 to TRBJ2-3, with 9 bases aligning to TRBD1. The V and J ends lost 6 bases and 2 bases, in that order; junction bases with no gene match: 6. The CDR3 is 14 amino acids. Germline assignment: CDR1 SQVTM and CDR2 ANQGSEA.

The V call is TRBV19, the J call TRBJ1-4; D uncertain. The germline V gene encodes CDR1 LNHDA and CDR2 SQIVND (reference sequence). The CDR3 totals 14 residues. The V end lost 3 bases, the J end lost 4 bases, and 9 bases lay between the germline ends. This chain's CDR3 is CASSMGRLNEKLFF. The CDR3 DNA reads as TGTGCCAGTAGTATGGGCAGGCTTAATGAAAAACTGTTTTTT.

This clone was seen just once. The chain is built from TRBV6-5 and TRBJ2-5; TRBD2 is a possible D gene (5 bases). CDR1 MNHEY and CDR2 SVGAGI come from the germline V gene. The CDR3 has 12 amino acids. V was pared by 6 bases and J by 5 bases, with 10 bases between. The CDR3, as DNA: TGTGCCAGCAGATCGGGGTTCGAGACCCAGTACTTC. Its protein product is CASRSGFETQYF.

This rearrangement joins TRBV5-1 to TRBJ2-5; TRBD1 matches 8 bases. V shed 4 bases, J shed 1 base, and the junction held 3 bases outside the gene matches. Germline values: CDR1 SGHRS, CDR2 YFSETQ. The CDR3 is 14 amino acids. The CDR3 region has the DNA TGCGCCAGCAGCGGGGGACAGGCCCAAGAGACCCAGTACTTC. Residues: CASSGGQAQETQYF.

This clone was picked up one time. The chain joins TRBV15 to TRBJ1-3, with D possibly matching TRBD1 (6 bases). Germline lookup yields CDR1 LNHNV and CDR2 YYDKDF (reference sequence). The V and J ends lost 1 base and 4 bases respectively, with 8 bases between them. This CDR3 has 14 amino acids. CDR3 loop: CATSRAGGGNTIYF. In DNA, the CDR3 is TGTGCCACCAGCAGAGCTGGGGGCGGAAACACCATATATTTT. Drawing the rest from reference TRBV15 and TRBJ1-3, the complete variable domain is DAMVIQNPRYQVTQFGKPVTLSCSQTLNHNVMYWYQQKSSQAPKLLFHYYDKDFNNEADTPDNFQSRRPNTSFCFLDIRSPGLGDTAMYLCATSRAGGGNTIYFGEGSWLTVV.

The chain combines TRBV10-2 with TRBJ2-7; 10 bases are a match to TRBD2. Germline CDR1 reads WSHSY; CDR2 reads SAAADI. CDR3 length equals 15 residues. J was trimmed by 2 bases and V by 0 bases; bases with no gene match: 1. The CDR3 region is CASSESTSGPYEQYF. CDR3 coding DNA: TGCGCCAGCAGTGAGTCGACTAGCGGGCCCTACGAGCAGTACTTC.

The V call is TRBV7-9, the J call TRBJ1-4; no definite D call. This CDR3 region has 14 residues. The V gene lost 4 bases and the J gene lost 7 bases, with 13 bases spanning the gap. The germline V gene encodes CDR1 SEHNR and CDR2 FQNEAQ (reference sequence). The CDR3: CASSSERLGEKLFF. For the CDR3, the DNA is TGTGCCAGCAGCTCAGAGCGGTTGGGTGAAAAACTGTTTTTT.

In this sample, this clone turned up a few times. The J gene is TRBJ1-5, the V gene TRBV30; D is perhaps TRBD1 (5 bases). Trimming cost V 2 bases and J 3 bases, with 8 bases left between them. The CDR3 sequence is 13 residues long. Per germline, CDR1 GTSNPN and CDR2 SVGIG (reference sequence). In DNA form, the CDR3 reads TGTGCCTGGAGTTACAGGCTCAATCAGCCCCAGCATTTT. Translation gives CAWSYRLNQPQHF.

This clone was observed a handful of times. The CDR3 sequence is CASSLVTSGPKDYEQYF. CDR3 DNA sequence: TGTGCCAGCAGCTTAGTAACTAGCGGGCCGAAGGACTACGAGCAGTACTTC. J is TRBJ2-7 and V is TRBV13; 9 nucleotides line up with TRBD2. Germline CDR1 and CDR2: PRHDT and FYEKMQ (reference sequence). CDR3 length equals 17 residues. V lost 1 base to trimming and J lost 3 bases; unmatched junction nucleotides: 10.